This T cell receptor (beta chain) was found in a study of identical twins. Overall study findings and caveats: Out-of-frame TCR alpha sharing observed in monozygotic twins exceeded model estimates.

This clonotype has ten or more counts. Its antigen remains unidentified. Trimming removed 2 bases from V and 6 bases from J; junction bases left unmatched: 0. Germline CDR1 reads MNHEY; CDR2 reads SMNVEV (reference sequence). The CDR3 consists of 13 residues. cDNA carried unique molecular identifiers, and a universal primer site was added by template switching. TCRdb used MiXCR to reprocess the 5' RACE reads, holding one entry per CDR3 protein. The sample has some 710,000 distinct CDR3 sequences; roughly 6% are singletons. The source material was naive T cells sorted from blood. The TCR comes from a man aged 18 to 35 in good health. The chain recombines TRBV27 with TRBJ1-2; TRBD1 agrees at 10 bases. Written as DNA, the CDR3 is TGTGCCAGCAGTTTAGGGACAGGGGATGGCTACACCTTC. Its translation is CASSLGTGDGYTF.